Here is one TCR beta chain with its context. The CDR3 length is 16 residues. Germline trimming cut 5 bases from V and 2 bases from J; bases unmatched to any gene: 6. CDR1 and CDR2 (germline): SGHDN, FVKESK. The table came from immunoSEQ multiplex PCR; TCRdb's copy has only in-frame clones and leaves some out. The sample shows more than 85,000 clones, around 73% of them seen only once. This record comes from a study of blood T cell repertoires in COVID-19. The sample consisted of peripheral blood. The chain combines TRBV14 with TRBJ2-3, with 11 bases that match TRBD2. This receptor was obtained from a man in his fifties or sixties with active or convalescent COVID-19. CDR3 nucleotide sequence: TGTGCCAGCAGCACCCGACTAGCGGGATTCACAGATACGCAGTATTTT. Translated, it gives CASSTRLAGFTDTQYF.